Ten or more counts support the clone carrying this TCR beta chain. Its cognate antigen is unknown. The data are from a study of T-cell reconstitution after alpha-beta-depleted transplantation in children. Germline V CDR1 and CDR2: DFQATT, SNEGSKA (reference sequence). V gave up 1 base and J gave up 0 bases, with 7 bases separating them. This CDR3 contains 14 residues. Molecular barcoding with unique molecular identifiers was used for the TCRbeta library. One entry per CDR3 protein, called by TCRdb with MiXCR from the PCR reads. The sample yields about 300,000 distinct CDR3 sequences, 10% seen once. Findings and limits, study-wide: In some patients, recipient T cells and intrathymic progenitors surviving conditioning explained high day-60 diversity. T-cell counts and diversity at one year following transplant were attributed mainly to newly produced T cells.

This specimen was PBMCs, taken before TCRalphabeta/CD19-depleted stem cell transplant. V is TRBV20-1 and J is TRBJ1-5; D ambiguous. The TCR originated in a boy under two years old with acute myeloid leukemia, due to receive a stem cell transplant. This CDR3 reads CSARARFSNQPQHF. CDR3 bases: TGCAGTGCTAGAGCACGGTTTAGCAATCAGCCCCAGCATTTT.